This record covers a single TCR beta chain. Allocation to cohorts depended on clinical history reported by the participants. Recovered participants had two consecutive negative NP/OP PCR tests, healthcare professional clearance, or symptom resolution. These data originate in a study of blood T cell repertoires in COVID-19. Overall study: Samples representing acute and convalescent COVID-19 were sourced from the United States, Italy and Spain.

TCRdb's table, derived via immunoSEQ multiplex PCR, lists solely in-frame clones and lacks some. The sample lists 220,000 or so clones, roughly 89% occurring once. CDR1 is MNHEY, CDR2 SVGEGT, per germline. The CDR3 consists of 14 residues. Trimming removed 4 bases from V and 9 bases from J; junction bases left unmatched: 5. Material: PBMCs or T cells enriched from blood (not recorded which). The V and J genes are TRBV6-2 or TRBV6-3 and TRBJ2-1; TRBD1 matches 11 bases. This sequence was found in a middle-aged woman who had recovered from COVID-19. The chain's CDR3 is CASSFRTGGTEQFF. The CDR3 bases are TGTGCCAGCAGTTTTCGGACAGGGGGCACTGAGCAGTTCTTC.